These 20 T cell receptor beta chains originate from one sample sequenced in a study of blood T cell repertoires in COVID-19. Clones were sequenced by immunoSEQ multiplex PCR, and TCRdb holds only the in-frame ones, with some missing. Of some 170,000 clones in the sample, 80% to 90% were seen once. Sequences were obtained from PBMCs or T cells enriched from blood (not recorded which). Source of these receptors: a man in his fifties who had recovered from COVID-19.

About this clone: A read error may account for a junction end that differs from germline. V is TRBV5-1 and J is TRBJ2-7; maybe TRBD1 (6 bases). The CDR3 has 12 residues. The germline CDR1 and CDR2 sequences are SGHRS and YFSETQ. The CDR3 protein is CASSFEPGQRDF. The CDR3 bases are TGCGCCAGCAGCTTTGAACCGGGACAAAGGGACTTC. The full variable domain, in which reference TRBV5-1 and TRBJ2-7 provide the parts outside the CDR3, is KAGVTQTPRYLIKTRGQQVTLSCSPISGHRSVSWYQQTPGQGLQFLFEYFSETQRNKGNFPGRFSGRQFSNSRSEMNVSTLELGDSALYLCASSFEPGQRDFGPGTRLTVT.

This sequence joins TRBV4-1 and TRBJ2-5; 8 bases are shared with TRBD2. Germline V gene lookup returns CDR1 MGHRA and CDR2 YSYEKL. This CDR3 region has 16 residues. J lost 1 base, V lost 3 bases, and 7 bases had no gene match. CDR3 coding DNA: TGCGCCAGCAGCCACCTCGGGGGGGAAGGCCAAGAGACCCAGTACTTC. Its translation: CASSHLGGEGQETQYF.

The CDR3 here is CASSLGPTKQETQYF. In nucleotides, the CDR3 is TGTGCCAGCAGCTTAGGCCCTACTAAACAAGAGACCCAGTACTTC. The chain joins TRBV11-2 to TRBJ2-5; no clear D. Germline values: CDR1 SGHAT, CDR2 FQNNGV. Between the trimmed V and J ends, which lost 1 base and 2 bases, there was a span of 11 bases. This CDR3 region has 15 residues.

The chain couples TRBV21-1 to TRBJ2-1; whether TRBD2, the table's D call, matches the DNA was not checked. TRBV21-1 is noted as a pseudogene. CDR3 length equals 20 residues. The CDR3 loop is CASSTPSGTSGGASYNEQFF. The DNA of the CDR3 is TGTGCCAGCAGCACTCCATCCGGGACTAGCGGGGGGGCCTCCTACAATGAGCAGTTCTTC.

J is TRBJ1-2 and V is TRBV5-6; 7 bases map to TRBD1. The CDR3 consists of 14 residues. V trimming: 4 bases; J trimming: 4 bases; junction bases outside the gene matches: 7. Germline V CDR1 and CDR2: SGHDT, YYEEEE. The CDR3 loop reads CASSPGQAGYGYTF. Written as DNA, the CDR3 is TGTGCCAGCAGCCCCGGACAGGCTGGCTATGGCTACACCTTC.

The CDR3 DNA is TGTGCCAGCAGCCAAGCAACAGGGCTGGAGACCCAGTACTTC. This gives the protein CASSQATGLETQYF. This chain links TRBV4-2 with TRBJ2-5; possibly TRBD1 for D (6 bases). This CDR3 contains 14 residues. CDR1 LGHNA and CDR2 YNFKEQ come from the germline V gene. V was shortened by 1 base and J by 5 bases, with 11 bases between the two germline ends.

The CDR3 sequence is CAWDRMGQGYGYTF. Here the CDR3 DNA reads TGTGCCTGGGATCGAATGGGACAGGGGTATGGCTACACCTTC. The V gene is TRBV30, the J gene TRBJ1-2; 10 bases line up with TRBD1. The CDR3 totals 14 residues. Unmatched junction bases numbered 8, after V lost 5 bases and J lost 5 bases. Per the germline V gene, CDR1 is GTSNPN and CDR2 is SVGIG (reference sequence).

The rearrangement joins TRBV9 to TRBJ2-1; 8 positions agree with TRBD1. V trimming: 3 bases; J trimming: 2 bases; junction bases outside the gene matches: 1. This CDR3 has 14 amino acids. The germline gives CDR1 SGDLS, CDR2 YYNGEE. CDR3 loop: CASSAGGTYNEQFF. CDR3 DNA sequence: TGTGCCAGCAGCGCAGGGGGCACCTACAATGAGCAGTTCTTC.

In DNA, the CDR3 is TGTGCCTGGAGTGAGGGACAGGGGCTAGCCAAAAACATTCAGTACTTC. Translated: CAWSEGQGLAKNIQYF. The rearrangement joins TRBV30 to TRBJ2-4; 10 bases are shared with TRBD1. Germline V gene data show CDR1 as GTSNPN and CDR2 as SVGIG (reference sequence). The CDR3 spans 16 residues. V gave up 1 base and J gave up 0 bases; unmatched junction bases: 3.

This clone appeared a single time. The same CDR3 arises from other DNA sequences in this sample as well. V and J are TRBV9 and TRBJ1-3; a weak D match, TRBD1 (5 bases). Germline CDR1 reads SGDLS; CDR2 reads YYNGEE. V was cut by 0 bases and J by 3 bases, with 10 bases left in between. This CDR3 has 15 amino acids. The CDR3: CASSVGGVSGNTIYF. CDR3 DNA: TGTGCCAGCAGCGTAGGGGGGGTTAGTGGAAACACCATATATTTT.

In its sample, this clone was seen once. V and J are TRBV7-8 and TRBJ2-5; TRBD2 matches 11 bases. The CDR3 covers 16 residues. Trimming took 5 bases from V and 2 from J; bases not matched to a gene: 7. Germline loops: CDR1 SGHVS, CDR2 FQNEAQ. The CDR3: CASSPSGTSGQETQYF. The CDR3 DNA sequence: TGTGCCAGCAGCCCCTCCGGGACTAGCGGACAAGAGACCCAGTACTTC.

This chain joins TRBV6-5 and TRBJ2-2; 10 nucleotides line up with TRBD1. Per germline, CDR1 MNHEY and CDR2 SVGAGI. Germline trimming cut 5 bases from V and 4 bases from J; bases unmatched to any gene: 1. CDR3 length equals 14 residues. CDR3 in amino acids: CASSRTGGTGELFF. In DNA, the CDR3 is TGTGCCAGCAGTCGGACAGGGGGCACCGGGGAGCTGTTTTTT.

The gene calls are TRBV6-5 and TRBJ2-2; 7 positions match TRBD1. Germline trimming cut 11 bases from V and 2 bases from J; bases unmatched to any gene: 5. Germline loops: CDR1 MNHEY, CDR2 SVGAGI. The CDR3 consists of 13 residues. The CDR3 nucleotides are TGTGCCGGGTGGGACAGCAACACCGGGGAGCTGTTTTTT. Translated: CAGWDSNTGELFF.

The CDR3 sequence: CATSKGFNSPLHF. CDR3 bases: TGTGCCACCTCAAAGGGGTTCAATTCACCCCTCCACTTT. The chain has TRBV7-6 and TRBJ1-6; a weak D match, TRBD1 (5 bases). The CDR3 loop spans 13 amino acids. The V gene's germline CDR1 is SGHVS and CDR2 FNYEAQ. V was trimmed by 10 bases and J by 7 bases, leaving 14 bases between them.

The chain employs TRBV5-1 and TRBJ2-1; the D gene is possibly TRBD1 (6 bases). Trimming shortened V by 7 bases and J by 9 bases, and 23 bases separated the two germline ends. The CDR3 is 15 amino acids. Per germline, CDR1 SGHRS and CDR2 YFSETQ. The CDR3: CASGAVLRGKGEQFF. CDR3 in DNA: TGCGCCAGCGGGGCCGTCCTCAGGGGAAAGGGTGAGCAGTTCTTC.

The chain joins TRBV5-1 to TRBJ1-6; D not certain. With 5 bases removed from V and 8 bases from J, the gap between germline ends came to 14 bases. Germline CDR1 SGHRS, CDR2 YFSETQ. The CDR3 is 14 amino acids. CDR3 amino acids: CASRSGSSDSPLHF. The CDR3 DNA is TGCGCCAGCAGGTCCGGGAGTAGCGATTCACCCCTCCACTTT.

This sequence joins TRBV28 and TRBJ1-3; possibly TRBD1 for D (6 bases). V gave up 5 bases and J gave up 2 bases, with 13 bases separating them. CDR3 length: 15 residues. From germline, CDR1 is MDHEN and CDR2 SYDVKM. The CDR3 loop reads CASSAGELAGNTIYF. In DNA, the CDR3 is TGTGCCAGCAGTGCAGGGGAACTCGCTGGAAACACCATATATTTT.

This clone occurred once. The V call is TRBV6-5, the J call TRBJ1-4; weak D call: TRBD1 (6 bases). Per germline, CDR1 MNHEY and CDR2 SVGAGI. The germline V and J ends were trimmed by 6 bases and 4 bases, with 12 bases remaining between them. This CDR3 is built from 14 residues. CDR3 DNA sequence: TGTGCCAGCAGGGAGACAGGAATTAATGAAAAACTGTTTTTT. Translating gives CASRETGINEKLFF.

The genes are TRBV7-2 and TRBJ2-2, with D possibly being TRBD1 (6 bases). The CDR3 has 16 residues. Germline lookup yields CDR1 SGHTA and CDR2 FQGNSA. V was shortened by 3 bases and J by 1 base, with 12 bases between the two germline ends. The CDR3 DNA is TGTGCCAGCAGCTTTTGGGGACACCTGAACACCGGGGAGCTGTTTTTT. It translates to CASSFWGHLNTGELFF.

The J gene is TRBJ2-7, the V gene TRBV5-4; TRBD2 aligns across 9 bases. This CDR3 has 15 amino acids. The germline gives CDR1 SGHNT, CDR2 YYREEE (reference sequence). The junction had 6 bases not matched to a gene; V was cut back by 5 bases and J by 0 bases. The CDR3 sequence is CASRVAGASSYEQYF. The CDR3 DNA reads as TGTGCCAGCAGGGTAGCGGGGGCTAGCTCCTACGAGCAGTACTTC. Full variable domain (remainder filled in from reference TRBV5-4 and TRBJ2-7): ETGVTQSPTHLIKTRGQQVTLRCSSQSGHNTVSWYQQALGQGPQFIFQYYREEENGRGNFPPRFSGLQFPNYSSELNVNALELDDSALYLCASRVAGASSYEQYFGPGTRLTVT.